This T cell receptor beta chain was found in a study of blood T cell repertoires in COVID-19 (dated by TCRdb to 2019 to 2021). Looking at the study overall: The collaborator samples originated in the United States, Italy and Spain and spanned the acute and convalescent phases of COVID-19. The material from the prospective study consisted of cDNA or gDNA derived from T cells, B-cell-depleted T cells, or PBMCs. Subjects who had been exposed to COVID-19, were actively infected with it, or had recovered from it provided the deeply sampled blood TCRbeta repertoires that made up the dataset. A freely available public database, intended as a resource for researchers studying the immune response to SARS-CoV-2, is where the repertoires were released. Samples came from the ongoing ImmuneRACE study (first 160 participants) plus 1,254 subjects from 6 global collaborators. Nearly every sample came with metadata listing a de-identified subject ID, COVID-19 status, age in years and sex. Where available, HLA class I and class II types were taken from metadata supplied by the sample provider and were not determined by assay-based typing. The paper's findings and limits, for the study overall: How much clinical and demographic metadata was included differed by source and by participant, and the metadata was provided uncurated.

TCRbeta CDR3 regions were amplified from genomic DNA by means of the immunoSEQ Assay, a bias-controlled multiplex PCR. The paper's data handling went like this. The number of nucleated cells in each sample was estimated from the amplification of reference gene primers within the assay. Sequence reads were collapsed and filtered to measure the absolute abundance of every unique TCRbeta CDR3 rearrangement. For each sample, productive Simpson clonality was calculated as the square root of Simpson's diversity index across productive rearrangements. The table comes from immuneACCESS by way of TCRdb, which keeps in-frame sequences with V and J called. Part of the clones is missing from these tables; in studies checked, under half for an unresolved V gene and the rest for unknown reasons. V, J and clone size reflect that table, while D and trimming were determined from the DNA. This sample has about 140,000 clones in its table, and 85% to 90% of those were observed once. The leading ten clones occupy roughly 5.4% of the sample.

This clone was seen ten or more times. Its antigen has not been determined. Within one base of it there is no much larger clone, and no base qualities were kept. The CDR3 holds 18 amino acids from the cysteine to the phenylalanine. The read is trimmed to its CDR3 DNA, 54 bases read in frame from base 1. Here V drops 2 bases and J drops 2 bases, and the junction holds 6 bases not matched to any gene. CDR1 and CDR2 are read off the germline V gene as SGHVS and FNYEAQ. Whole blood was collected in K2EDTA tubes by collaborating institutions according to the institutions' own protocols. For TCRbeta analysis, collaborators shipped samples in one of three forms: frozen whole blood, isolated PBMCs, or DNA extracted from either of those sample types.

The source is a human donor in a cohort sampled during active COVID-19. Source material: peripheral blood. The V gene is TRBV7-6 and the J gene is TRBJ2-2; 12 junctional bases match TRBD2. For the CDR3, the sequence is CASSLWASGRANTGELFF. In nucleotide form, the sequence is TGTGCCAGCAGCTTATGGGCTAGCGGGAGGGCCAACACCGGGGAGCTGTTTTTT. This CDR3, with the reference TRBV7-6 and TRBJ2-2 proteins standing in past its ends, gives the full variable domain GAGVSQSPRYKVTKRGQDVALRCDPISGHVSLYWYRQALGQGPEFLTYFNYEAQQDKSGLPNDRFSAERPEGSISTLTIQRTEQRDSAMYRCASSLWASGRANTGELFFGEGSRLTVL.